Sequencing of this TCR beta chain was carried out in a study of cytomegalovirus exposure and HLA in healthy donors. Trimming at V came to 4 bases and at J to 10 bases, leaving 13 bases not matched to a gene. The CDR3 consists of 15 residues. The germline V gene has CDR1 SGHNT and CDR2 YYREEE (reference sequence). PCR was performed using 60 Vbeta and 13 Jbeta primers. Method: immunoSEQ multiplex PCR; TCRdb's copy keeps in-frame clones and lacks some. Of 100,000 or so clones listed, about four fifths were seen once; the top ten hold about 5%. In regard to this clone: Its antigen is as yet unknown.

Study-wide results and limits: Follow-up analysis seemed to connect common viral pathogens with several of the most significant clusters identified. In a later analysis, a missense DCLRE1C variant was linked to TCR beta V- and J-gene trimming. Donors belonging to an Asian-associated ancestry cluster reportedly showed fewer N-insertions in productive TCRs than the roughly 680-donor mean, according to what a later analysis found. Judged likely to be a sequencing artifact was a cluster of highly shared sequence variants.

This receptor was taken from a man aged 35-49 years in good health and CMV-seropositive. Source material: PBMCs. This chain links TRBV5-4 with TRBJ2-7; 11 bases agree with TRBD2. The CDR3 DNA is TGTGCCAGCAGCACCTCTAGCGGGAGGCCAACTAGTCAGTACTTC. It specifies CASSTSSGRPTSQYF.